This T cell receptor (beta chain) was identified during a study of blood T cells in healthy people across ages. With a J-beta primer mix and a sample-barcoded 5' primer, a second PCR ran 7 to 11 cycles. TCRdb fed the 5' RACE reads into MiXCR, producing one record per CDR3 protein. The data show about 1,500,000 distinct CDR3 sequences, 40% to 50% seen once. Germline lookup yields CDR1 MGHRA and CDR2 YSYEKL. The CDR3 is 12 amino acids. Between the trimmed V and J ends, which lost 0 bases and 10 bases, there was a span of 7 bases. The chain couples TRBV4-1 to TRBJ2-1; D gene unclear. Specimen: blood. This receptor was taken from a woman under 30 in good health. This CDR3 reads CASSQDRIEQFF. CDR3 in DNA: TGCGCCAGCAGCCAAGATCGCATCGAGCAGTTCTTC.